Described below is a single T cell receptor beta chain sequence and its context. This clonotype was picked up many times. Its antigen remains unidentified. No much larger clonotype is one base removed from it; base qualities were not supplied. The sample is drawn from a study of T cells in Graves' hyperthyroidism and ophthalmopathy (dated by TCRdb to between 2017 and 2020). Regarding the complete study: Peripheral blood was sampled at the time of initial diagnosis, prior to any treatment. According to the paper, TCR Vbeta CDR3 sequencing was carried out on approximately 140 peripheral blood samples, which came from some 41 ophthalmopathy, 75 or so hyperthyroidism and about 17 progressor patients. To identify distinguishing TCR V-J signatures, a discovery cohort of around 100 patients was used, comprising 43 with Graves' ophthalmopathy and some 60 with stable Graves' hyperthyroidism. In addition, the study compared T-cell repertoires in thyroid tissue and in blood from six Graves' hyperthyroidism patients. Once sampling was done, hyperthyroidism patients were given methimazole at a starting dose of 30 mg daily, whereas ophthalmopathy patients were given high-dose intravenous methylprednisolone. Prospective prediction of ophthalmopathy was tested in an independent validation cohort consisting of roughly 20 hyperthyroidism patients and some 17 patients who later progressed to ophthalmopathy. The 100 discovery patients were randomly split 7:3 into training and test sets. Study-wide conclusions, independent of this receptor: Most expanded thyroid clonotypes (frequency above 0.001) were also found in blood, which suggests that blood repertoires may mirror thyroid immune responses. A 13 V-J signature model separated ophthalmopathy from stable hyperthyroidism, with 87.88% sensitivity and 81.08% specificity in cross-validation and 80%/75% in testing. No statistical method was used to fix the sample size in advance, and group allocation was not hidden from the investigators. In validation, progression to ophthalmopathy was predicted by the model with roughly 69% sensitivity and approximately 78% specificity, a median of roughly 6 months before onset.

Sequences MDHEN (CDR1) and SYDVKM (CDR2) are obtained from the germline V gene. From the cysteine up to the phenylalanine, the CDR3 has a length of 14 residues. The entry retains the CDR3 DNA only, 42 bases that are in frame from base 1. The V and J ends are trimmed by 6 bases and 5 bases, leaving 16 bases between them. The TCR beta CDR3 regions were amplified from RNA transcripts. For the first round of RT-PCR on the TCR CDR3, the HTBI primer set was used together with the Qiagen OneStep RT-PCR kit. Libraries were constructed in a second round of multiplex PCR, after which size selection and purification were carried out. Paired-end sequencing of the libraries was performed with 100 bp reads on an Illumina HiSeq2000. The study's processing was this. Raw data were processed with SOAPnuke, discarding reads with adapters, uncalled bases, mean Phred below 15, or no exact constant-primer or identifier match. COPE v1.2.5 was used to merge the high-quality paired reads, and each unique nucleotide sequence was defined as a clonotype. Clonotypes were aligned to IMGT TRBV, TRBD and TRBJ reference segments using MiTCR v1.1. Only V-J combinations with frequency above 0.0001, covering 98% to 99.2% of repertoires, were analysed. The TCS score was defined as F50 (clonal expansion) divided by E x V (chaos), with BLOSUM62-based TCRdist calculated between CDR3 peptides within each V-J. Welch's t-statistics and random forest reduced approximately 520 V-J features to 10 to 15, which were used in a naive Bayes classifier (R e1071). The similarity between thyroid and blood repertoires was quantified using the Morisita-Horn index. In-frame beta chains were kept once TCRdb had trimmed the public reads at Q25 with fastp and called clones with MiXCR. Identical CDR3 proteins give one entry, which carries the most common genes and DNA. These V and J calls originate from TCRdb's pipeline instead of the authors' own analysis. The sample includes about 610,000 distinct CDR3 sequences, with under 15% observed a single time. The ten largest account for around 4.5% of the sample.

In the ophthalmopathy patients, disease was moderately to severely active, with a Clinical Activity Score of 3 or more, a NOSPECS grade of 4 or more, and a duration of less than 3 months. Any patient with an uncontrolled infection, another autoimmune disease, pregnancy or lactation was excluded. Diagnoses were established on the basis of clinical symptoms, serum thyroxine and TRAb, thyroid ultrasound, and orbital computed tomography. Ficoll-Paque density gradient centrifugation was used to isolate PBMCs from approximately 10 ml of fresh peripheral blood. Total RNA was extracted with Trizol reagent, and quality was checked on an Agilent 2100 Bioanalyzer.

The chain links TRBV28 with TRBJ2-5; TRBD2 is possibly the D segment (5 matching bases). This TCR was recovered from a woman in her 40s with Graves' ophthalmopathy. Sequencing was performed on blood. The CDR3 loop reads CASSLGPQRETQYF. The sequence in DNA is TGTGCCAGCAGCCTCGGCCCCCAGCGGGAGACCCAGTACTTC.